These 2 T cell receptor beta chains came from one sample sequenced in a study of Graves' ophthalmopathy and Graves' hyperthyroidism. Amplified material comprised TCR beta CDR3 regions derived from RNA transcripts. First-round RT-PCR relied on HTBI primers, and a second-round multiplex PCR came next. TCRdb re-called the multiplex PCR reads through MiXCR, storing one row per CDR3 protein. The sample carries just over 400,000 distinct CDR3 sequences, around 20% recorded once. Sample: peripheral blood. These receptors were taken from a woman aged 18 to 35 with stable Graves' hyperthyroidism.

This clonotype has just a few counts. The V gene is TRBV18, the J gene TRBJ1-5; TRBD1 might be the D (5 bases). V lost 1 base, J lost 3 bases, and 10 bases lay in between. Per germline, CDR1 KGHSH and CDR2 LQKENI. CDR3 length equals 15 residues. The CDR3 nucleotides are TGTGCCAGCTCACCACAGGCAGGGAACAATCAGCCCCAGCATTTT. Its translation is CASSPQAGNNQPQHF.

This clonotype was counted at least ten times. The J gene is TRBJ1-1, the V gene TRBV6-1, with 7 positions matching TRBD1. The CDR3 is 14 amino acids. With 6 bases clipped from V and 5 bases from J, the junction kept 9 bases outside the gene matches. CDR1 and CDR2 from the germline V gene are MNHNS and SASEGT. The CDR3 region has the DNA TGTGCCAGCAGCTTCGACAGGGTTGCGACTGAAGCTTTCTTT. Translated: CASSFDRVATEAFF.